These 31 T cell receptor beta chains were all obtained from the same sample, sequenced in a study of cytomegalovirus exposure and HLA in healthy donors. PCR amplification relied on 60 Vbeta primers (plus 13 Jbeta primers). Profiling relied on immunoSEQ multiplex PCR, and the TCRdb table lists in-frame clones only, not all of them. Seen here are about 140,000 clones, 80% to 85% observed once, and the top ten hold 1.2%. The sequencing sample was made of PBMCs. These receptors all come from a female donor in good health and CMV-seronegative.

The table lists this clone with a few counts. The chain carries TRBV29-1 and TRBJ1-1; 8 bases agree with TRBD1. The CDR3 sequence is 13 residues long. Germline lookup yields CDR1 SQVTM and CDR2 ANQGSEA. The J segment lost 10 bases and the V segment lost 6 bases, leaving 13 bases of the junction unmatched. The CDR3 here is CSVGGQAREGAFF. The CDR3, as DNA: TGCAGCGTGGGGGGACAGGCCCGGGAAGGAGCTTTCTTT.

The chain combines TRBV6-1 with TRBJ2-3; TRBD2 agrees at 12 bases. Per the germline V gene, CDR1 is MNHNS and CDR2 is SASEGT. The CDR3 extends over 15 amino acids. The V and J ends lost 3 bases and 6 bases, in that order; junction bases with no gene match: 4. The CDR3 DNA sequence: TGTGCCAGCAGTGACCCTAGCGGGAGGGGGGATACGCAGTATTTT. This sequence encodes CASSDPSGRGDTQYF.

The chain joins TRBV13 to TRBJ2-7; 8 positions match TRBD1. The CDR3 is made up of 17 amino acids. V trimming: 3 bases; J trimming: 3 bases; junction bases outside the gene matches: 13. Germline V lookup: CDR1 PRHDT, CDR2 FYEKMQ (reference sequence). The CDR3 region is CASSLRDPDRDGYEQYF. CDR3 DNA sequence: TGTGCCAGCAGCTTGAGAGATCCGGACAGGGATGGCTACGAGCAGTACTTC.

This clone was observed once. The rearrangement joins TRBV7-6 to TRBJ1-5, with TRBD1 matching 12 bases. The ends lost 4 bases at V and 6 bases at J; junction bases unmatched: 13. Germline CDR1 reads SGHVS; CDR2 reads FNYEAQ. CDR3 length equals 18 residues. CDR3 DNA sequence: TGTGCCAGCAGCTCAGAGGGGGGACAGGGGGCTGTCGGTCAGCCCCAGCATTTT. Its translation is CASSSEGGQGAVGQPQHF.

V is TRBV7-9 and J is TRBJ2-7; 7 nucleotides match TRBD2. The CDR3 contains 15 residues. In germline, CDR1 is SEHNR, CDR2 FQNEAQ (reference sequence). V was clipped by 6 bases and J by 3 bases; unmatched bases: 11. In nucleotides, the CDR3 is TGTGCCAGCAGTTCTCGACTAGCAGCAGTCTACGAGCAGTACTTC. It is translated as CASSSRLAAVYEQYF.

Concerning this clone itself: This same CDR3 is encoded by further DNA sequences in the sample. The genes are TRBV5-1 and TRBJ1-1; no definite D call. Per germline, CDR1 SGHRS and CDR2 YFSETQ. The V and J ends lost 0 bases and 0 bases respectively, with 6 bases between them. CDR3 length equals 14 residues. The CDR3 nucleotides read TGCGCCAGCAGCTTGGACAGCTTGAACACTGAAGCTTTCTTT. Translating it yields CASSLDSLNTEAFF.

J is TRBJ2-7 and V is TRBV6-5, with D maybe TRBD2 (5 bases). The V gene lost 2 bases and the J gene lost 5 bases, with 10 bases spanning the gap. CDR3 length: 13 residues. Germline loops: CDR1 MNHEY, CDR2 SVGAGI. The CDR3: CASSYGVGDEQYF. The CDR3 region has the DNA TGTGCCAGCAGTTACGGGGTCGGGGACGAGCAGTACTTC.

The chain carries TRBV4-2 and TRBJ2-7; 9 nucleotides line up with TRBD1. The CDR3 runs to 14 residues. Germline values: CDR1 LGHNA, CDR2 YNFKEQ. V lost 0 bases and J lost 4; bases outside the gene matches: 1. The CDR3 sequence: CASSQEGQGYEQYF. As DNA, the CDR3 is TGTGCCAGCAGCCAAGAAGGACAGGGGTACGAGCAGTACTTC.

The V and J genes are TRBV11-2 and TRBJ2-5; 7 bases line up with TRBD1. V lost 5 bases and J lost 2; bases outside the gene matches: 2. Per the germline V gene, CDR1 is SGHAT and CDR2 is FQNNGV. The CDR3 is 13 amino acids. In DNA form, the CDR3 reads TGTGCCAGCAGCAGGGACAGACAAGAGACCCAGTACTTC. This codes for CASSRDRQETQYF.

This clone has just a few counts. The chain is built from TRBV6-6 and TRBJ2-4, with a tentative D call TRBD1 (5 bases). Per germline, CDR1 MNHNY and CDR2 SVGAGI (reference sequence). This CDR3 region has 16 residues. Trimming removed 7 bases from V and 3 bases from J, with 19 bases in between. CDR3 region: CASTPGARVVKNIQYF. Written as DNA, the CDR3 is TGTGCCAGCACCCCGGGCGCCAGGGTGGTCAAAAACATTCAGTACTTC.

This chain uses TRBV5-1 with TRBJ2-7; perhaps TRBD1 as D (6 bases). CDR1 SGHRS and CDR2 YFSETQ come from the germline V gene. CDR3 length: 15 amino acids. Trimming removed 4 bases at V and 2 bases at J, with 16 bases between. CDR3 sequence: CASSPRTARPYEQYF. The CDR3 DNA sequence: TGCGCCAGCAGCCCCCGGACAGCGAGGCCCTACGAGCAGTACTTC.

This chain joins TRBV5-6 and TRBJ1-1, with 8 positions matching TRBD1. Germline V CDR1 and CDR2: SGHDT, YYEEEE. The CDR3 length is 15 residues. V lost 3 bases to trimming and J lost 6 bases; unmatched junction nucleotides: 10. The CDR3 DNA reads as TGTGCCAGCAGCTATTCTCAGGGGGCCCGTCCTGAAGCTTTCTTT. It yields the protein CASSYSQGARPEAFF.

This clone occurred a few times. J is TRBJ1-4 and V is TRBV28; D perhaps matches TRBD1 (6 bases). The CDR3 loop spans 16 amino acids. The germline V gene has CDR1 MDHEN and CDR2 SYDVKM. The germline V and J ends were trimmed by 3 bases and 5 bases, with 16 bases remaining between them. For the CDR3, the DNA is TGTGCCAGCAGTTTGAATTTGGGGGCACAGAATGAAAAACTGTTTTTT. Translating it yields CASSLNLGAQNEKLFF.

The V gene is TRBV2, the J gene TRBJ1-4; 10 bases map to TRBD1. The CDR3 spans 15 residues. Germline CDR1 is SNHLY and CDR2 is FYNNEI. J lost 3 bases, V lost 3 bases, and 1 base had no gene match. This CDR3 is CASSDGTGANEKLFF. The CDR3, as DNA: TGTGCCAGCAGTGATGGGACAGGGGCTAATGAAAAACTGTTTTTT.

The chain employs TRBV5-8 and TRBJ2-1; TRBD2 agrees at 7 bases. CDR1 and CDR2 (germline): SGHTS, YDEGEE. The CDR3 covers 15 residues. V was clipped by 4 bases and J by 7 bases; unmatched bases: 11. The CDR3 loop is CASSPSGAGWNEQFF. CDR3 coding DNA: TGTGCCAGCAGCCCTAGCGGAGCTGGGTGGAATGAGCAGTTCTTC.

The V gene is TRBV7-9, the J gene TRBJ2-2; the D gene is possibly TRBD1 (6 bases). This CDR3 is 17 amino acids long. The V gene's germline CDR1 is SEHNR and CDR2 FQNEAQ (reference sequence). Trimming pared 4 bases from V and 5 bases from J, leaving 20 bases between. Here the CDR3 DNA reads TGTGCCAGCAGCTACTCGACAGGCAGGGGATTTACCGGGGAGCTGTTTTTT. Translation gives CASSYSTGRGFTGELFF.

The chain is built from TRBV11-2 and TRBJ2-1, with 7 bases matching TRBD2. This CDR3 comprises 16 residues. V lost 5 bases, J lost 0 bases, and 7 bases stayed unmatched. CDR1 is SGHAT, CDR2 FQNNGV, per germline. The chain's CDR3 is CASSPLGGSSYNEQFF. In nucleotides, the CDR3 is TGTGCCAGCAGCCCTTTGGGCGGGAGCTCCTACAATGAGCAGTTCTTC.

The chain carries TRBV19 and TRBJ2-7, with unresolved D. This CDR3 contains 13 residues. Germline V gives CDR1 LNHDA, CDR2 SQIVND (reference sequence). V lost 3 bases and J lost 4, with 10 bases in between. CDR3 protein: CASSISSLYEQYF. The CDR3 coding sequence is TGTGCCAGTAGTATCTCGTCCCTTTACGAGCAGTACTTC.

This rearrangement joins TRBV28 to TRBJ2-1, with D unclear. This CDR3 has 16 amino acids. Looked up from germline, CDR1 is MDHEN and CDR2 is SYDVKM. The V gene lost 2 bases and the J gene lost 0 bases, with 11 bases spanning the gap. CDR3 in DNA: TGTGCCAGCAGTTTAGGTCCAGTTAACTCCTACAATGAGCAGTTCTTC. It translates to CASSLGPVNSYNEQFF.

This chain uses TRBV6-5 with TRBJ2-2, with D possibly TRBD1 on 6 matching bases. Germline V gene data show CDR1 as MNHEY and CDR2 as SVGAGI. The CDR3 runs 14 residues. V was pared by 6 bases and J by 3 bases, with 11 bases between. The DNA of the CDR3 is TGTGCCAGCAGGTGGACAGCTTACACCGGGGAGCTGTTTTTT. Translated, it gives CASRWTAYTGELFF.

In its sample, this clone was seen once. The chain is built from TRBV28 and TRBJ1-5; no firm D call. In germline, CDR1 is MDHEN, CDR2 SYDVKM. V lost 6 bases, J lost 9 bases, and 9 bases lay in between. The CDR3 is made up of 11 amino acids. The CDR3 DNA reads TGTGCCAGCAGGACTGAAGGGCCCCAGCATTTT. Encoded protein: CASRTEGPQHF.

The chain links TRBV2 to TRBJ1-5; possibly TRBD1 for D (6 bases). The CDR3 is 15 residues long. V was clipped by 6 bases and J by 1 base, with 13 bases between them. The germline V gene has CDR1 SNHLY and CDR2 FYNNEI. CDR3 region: CASSARDISNQPQHF. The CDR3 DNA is TGTGCCAGCAGCGCACGGGACATCAGCAATCAGCCCCAGCATTTT.

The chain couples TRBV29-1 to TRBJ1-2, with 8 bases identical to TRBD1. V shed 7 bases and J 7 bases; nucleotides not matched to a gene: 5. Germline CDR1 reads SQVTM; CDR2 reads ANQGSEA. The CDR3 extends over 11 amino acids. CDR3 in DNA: TGCAGCGATTCAGGGGGCGGTGGCTACACCTTC. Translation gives CSDSGGGGYTF.

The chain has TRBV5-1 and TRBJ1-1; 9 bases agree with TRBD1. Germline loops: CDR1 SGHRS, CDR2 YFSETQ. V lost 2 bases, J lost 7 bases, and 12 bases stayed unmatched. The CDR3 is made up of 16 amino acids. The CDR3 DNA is TGCGCCAGCAGCTTCTATACGGGACAGGGTAAAGATGAAGCTTTCTTT. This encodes CASSFYTGQGKDEAFF.

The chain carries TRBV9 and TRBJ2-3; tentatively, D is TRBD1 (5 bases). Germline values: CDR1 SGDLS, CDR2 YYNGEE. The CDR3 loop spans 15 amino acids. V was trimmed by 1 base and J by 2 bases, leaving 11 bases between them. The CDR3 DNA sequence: TGTGCCAGCAGCGTAAGTTCAGGGCTCACAGATACGCAGTATTTT. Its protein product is CASSVSSGLTDTQYF. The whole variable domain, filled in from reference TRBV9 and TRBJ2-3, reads DSGVTQTPKHLITATGQRVTLRCSPRSGDLSVYWYQQSLDQGLQFLIQYYNGEERAKGNILERFSAQQFPDLHSELNLSSLELGDSALYFCASSVSSGLTDTQYFGPGTRLTVL.

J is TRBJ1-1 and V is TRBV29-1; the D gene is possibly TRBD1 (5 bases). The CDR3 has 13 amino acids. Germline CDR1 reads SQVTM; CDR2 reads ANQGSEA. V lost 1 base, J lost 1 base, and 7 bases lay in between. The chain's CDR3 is CSVEARANTEAFF. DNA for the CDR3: TGCAGCGTTGAAGCCAGGGCGAACACTGAAGCTTTCTTT.

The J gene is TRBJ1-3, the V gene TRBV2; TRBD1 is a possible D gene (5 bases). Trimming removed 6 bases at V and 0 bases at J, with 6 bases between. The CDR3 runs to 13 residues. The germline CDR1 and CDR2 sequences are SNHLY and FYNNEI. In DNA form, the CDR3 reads TGTGCCAGCAGAAGGGGCTCTGGAAACACCATATATTTT. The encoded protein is CASRRGSGNTIYF.

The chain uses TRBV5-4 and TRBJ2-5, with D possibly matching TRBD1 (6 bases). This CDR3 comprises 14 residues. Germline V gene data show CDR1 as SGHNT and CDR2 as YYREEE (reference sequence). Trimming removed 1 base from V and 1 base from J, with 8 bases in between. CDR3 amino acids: CASSLPDSQETQYF. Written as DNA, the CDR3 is TGTGCCAGCAGCTTGCCGGACAGCCAAGAGACCCAGTACTTC.

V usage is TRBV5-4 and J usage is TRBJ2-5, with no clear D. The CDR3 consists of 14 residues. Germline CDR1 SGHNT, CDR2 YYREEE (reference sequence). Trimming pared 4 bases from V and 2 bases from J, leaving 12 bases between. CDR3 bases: TGTGCCAGCAGCATCACAGCCCTACAAGAGACCCAGTACTTC. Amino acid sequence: CASSITALQETQYF.

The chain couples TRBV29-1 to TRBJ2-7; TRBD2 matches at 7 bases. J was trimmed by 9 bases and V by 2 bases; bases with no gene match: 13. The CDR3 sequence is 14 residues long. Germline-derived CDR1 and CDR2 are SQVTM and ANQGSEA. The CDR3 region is CSVEYEVTGGWQYF. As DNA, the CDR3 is TGCAGCGTTGAATATGAGGTCACGGGGGGATGGCAGTACTTC.

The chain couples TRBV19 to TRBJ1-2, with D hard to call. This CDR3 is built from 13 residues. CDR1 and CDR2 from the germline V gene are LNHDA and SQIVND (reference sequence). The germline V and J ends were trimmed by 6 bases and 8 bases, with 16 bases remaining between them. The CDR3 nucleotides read TGTGCCAGTAGCGCCCGGTTAAGAGCCGGCTACACCTTC. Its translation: CASSARLRAGYTF.